This record concerns one TCR beta chain sequence. The antigen is undetermined. The CDR3 extends over 13 amino acids. V shed 4 bases and J 6 bases; nucleotides not matched to a gene: 2. Looked up from germline, CDR1 is SGHNT and CDR2 is YYREEE (reference sequence). TCRdb keeps only in-frame clones here, not all; method: immunoSEQ multiplex PCR. In the table there are roughly 53,000 clones, around three quarters of which are singletons. These data originate in a study of memory CD4+ T cells and cytomegalovirus serostatus. The sort gate was single viable CD3+CD4+CD8-CD45RO+ cells for memory CD4+ T cells. Serostatus was set by detecting CMV pp150, pp28, p38, p52 IgG. Study-wide points: Each of roughly 65 CMV-associated TCRbeta sequences occurred in one to five individuals.

Sequenced sample: memory CD4+ T cells from blood. The source is an adult in good health and CMV-seronegative. V usage is TRBV5-4 and J usage is TRBJ1-2; 11 bases agree with TRBD1. The CDR3 reads CASSQGQGDGYTF. CDR3 DNA: TGTGCCAGCAGCCAGGGACAGGGGGATGGCTACACCTTC.